At least ten counts were recorded for the clone carrying this T cell receptor beta chain. Antigen specificity is unknown. This record comes from a study of T cells in Graves' hyperthyroidism and ophthalmopathy. Study overall: Peripheral blood draws took place at initial diagnosis, ahead of any treatment.

Newly diagnosed patients aged 18 to 65 had hyperthyroidism of under 2 months' duration. Sampled blood dates from first hyperthyroidism diagnosis, and it precedes any ophthalmopathy symptoms. The CDR3 is 16 residues long. Trimming left V 4 bases short and J 4 bases short, with 19 bases between. Germline CDR1 SNHLY, CDR2 FYNNEI. Study results and caveats: Most clonotypes expanded in thyroid above 0.001 were likewise present in blood.

RNA transcripts were the template for amplifying TCR beta CDR3 regions. When the TCR CDR3 underwent first-round RT-PCR, the HTBI primer set was used. TCRdb redid the calling of the multiplex PCR reads with MiXCR, one entry per CDR3 protein. This sample has roughly 500,000 distinct CDR3 sequences; about 15% occur once, and the top ten carry 4.5% to 6%. This chain uses TRBV2 with TRBJ1-1; maybe TRBD1 (5 bases). The source of this sequence is a woman aged 30 to 39 with Graves' hyperthyroidism that later progressed to Graves' ophthalmopathy. The sample was blood. The CDR3 DNA follows: TGTGCCAGCAGTGTGTCTAACCTGAGGGACCCCACTGAAGCTTTCTTT. Translation gives CASSVSNLRDPTEAFF.